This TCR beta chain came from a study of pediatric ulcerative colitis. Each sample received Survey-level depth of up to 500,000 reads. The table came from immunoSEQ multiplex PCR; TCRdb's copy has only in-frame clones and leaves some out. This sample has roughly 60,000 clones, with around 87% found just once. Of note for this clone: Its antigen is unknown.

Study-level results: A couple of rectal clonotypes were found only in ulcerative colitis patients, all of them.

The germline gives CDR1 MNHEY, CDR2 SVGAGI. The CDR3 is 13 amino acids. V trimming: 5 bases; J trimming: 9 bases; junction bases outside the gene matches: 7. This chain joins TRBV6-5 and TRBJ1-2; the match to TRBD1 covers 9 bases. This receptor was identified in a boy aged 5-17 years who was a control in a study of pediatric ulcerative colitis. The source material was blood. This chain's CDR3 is CASSGGQGGSYTF. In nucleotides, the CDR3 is TGTGCCAGCAGTGGGGGACAGGGTGGTAGCTACACCTTC.